Each of the 15 T cell receptor beta chains below was sequenced from the same sample in a study of blood T cells in healthy people across ages. Primers used in a second PCR of about 6 to 11 cycles were a sample-barcoded 5' primer and a J-beta primer mix. TCRdb re-derived calls from the 5' RACE reads in MiXCR, one entry per CDR3 protein. The data hold about a million distinct CDR3 sequences, with roughly 51% observed a single time. Sequencing was performed on blood. All receptors derive from a woman aged 60 to 75 in good health.

The chain uses TRBV3-1 and TRBJ2-6; 8 nucleotides agree with TRBD1. The germline V gene encodes CDR1 LGHDT and CDR2 YNNKEL (reference sequence). CDR3 size: 17 residues. J was trimmed by 0 bases and V by 6 bases; bases with no gene match: 7. DNA for the CDR3: TGTGCCAGCAGTTATTGGACAGGGCCCTCTGGGGCCAACGTCCTGACTTTC. It specifies CASSYWTGPSGANVLTF.

The chain links TRBV7-2 to TRBJ1-1; D is possibly TRBD1 (5 bases). Germline CDR1 is SGHTA and CDR2 is FQGNSA. Deletions cut 4 bases from V and 6 bases from J, with 15 bases between. The CDR3 runs to 14 residues. CDR3 bases: TGTGCCAGCAGCTCCCGGGCGGGGACCGCTGAAGCTTTCTTT. As protein: CASSSRAGTAEAFF.

This clonotype was observed a few times. The chain carries TRBV15 and TRBJ1-6; 8 positions match TRBD1. V lost 0 bases to trimming and J lost 7 bases; unmatched junction nucleotides: 2. The CDR3 is 15 amino acids. Germline CDR1 LNHNV, CDR2 YYDKDF (reference sequence). For the CDR3, the DNA is TGTGCCACCAGCAGAGAATACAGGGGGAATTCACCCCTCCACTTT. Translation: CATSREYRGNSPLHF.

The V gene is TRBV20-1, the J gene TRBJ1-5; a possible D gene is TRBD1 (5 bases). Between the trimmed V and J ends, which lost 3 bases and 5 bases, there was a span of 11 bases. This CDR3 comprises 13 residues. Germline values: CDR1 DFQATT, CDR2 SNEGSKA (reference sequence). CDR3 bases: TGCAGTGCTAGCTCAGGGAGTGATCAGCCCCAGCATTTT. This gives the protein CSASSGSDQPQHF.

The V gene is TRBV29-1, the J gene TRBJ1-2; 9 bases are shared with TRBD1. With 5 bases clipped from V and 4 bases from J, the junction kept 5 bases outside the gene matches. CDR3 length: 13 residues. Germline loops: CDR1 SQVTM, CDR2 ANQGSEA. The CDR3 protein is CSVQQGAFYGYTF. CDR3 bases: TGCAGCGTTCAACAGGGGGCGTTCTATGGCTACACCTTC.

The chain combines TRBV28 with TRBJ2-1, with 7 bases aligning to TRBD1. Germline V gene data show CDR1 as MDHEN and CDR2 as SYDVKM. This CDR3 comprises 15 residues. J was trimmed by 9 bases and V by 8 bases; bases with no gene match: 16. The CDR3 is CASATGVVFTGEQFF. The DNA for the CDR3 is TGTGCCAGCGCAACAGGGGTAGTTTTCACGGGTGAGCAGTTCTTC. Supplemented by reference TRBV28 and TRBJ2-1, the full variable domain reads DVKVTQSSRYLVKRTGEKVFLECVQDMDHENMFWYRQDPGLGLRLIYFSYDVKMKEKGDIPEGYSVSREKKERFSLILESASTNQTSMYLCASATGVVFTGEQFFGPGTRLTVL.

This rearrangement joins TRBV20-1 to TRBJ1-5, with D tentatively TRBD1 (6 bases). Trimming took 3 bases from V and 3 from J, leaving 15 bases between them. The CDR3 totals 15 residues. CDR1 is DFQATT, CDR2 SNEGSKA, per germline (reference sequence). The CDR3 nucleotides are TGCAGTGCTAGCCCTCCCCACAGGGCCAATCAGCCCCAGCATTTT. Its protein product is CSASPPHRANQPQHF.

The J gene is TRBJ1-2, the V gene TRBV12-3 or TRBV12-4; no definite D call. V was cut by 1 base and J by 4 bases, with 7 bases left in between. The CDR3 has 13 residues. CDR3 protein: CASSLGGIYGYTF. CDR3 DNA: TGTGCCAGCAGTTTAGGGGGTATCTATGGCTACACCTTC.

The chain recombines TRBV28 with TRBJ2-7; D remains ambiguous. Germline CDR1 and CDR2: MDHEN and SYDVKM. Trimming stripped 5 bases from V and 4 bases from J, with 12 bases between. This CDR3 is built from 13 residues. For the CDR3, the DNA is TGTGCCAGCAGTCCTGGCATAATGTACGAGCAGTACTTC. This sequence encodes CASSPGIMYEQYF.

The CDR3 region has the DNA TGTGCCAGCAGCTTATCCAGGACAGAGAACACCGGGGAGCTGTTTTTT. It is translated as CASSLSRTENTGELFF. The rearrangement uses TRBV13 and TRBJ2-2; perhaps TRBD1 as D (6 bases). This CDR3 is built from 16 residues. Trimming shortened V by 2 bases and J by 1 base, and 11 bases separated the two germline ends. Per the germline V gene, CDR1 is PRHDT and CDR2 is FYEKMQ (reference sequence).

Regarding this clonotype: Given a much more abundant clone one base away, this may be a read error. The chain links TRBV29-1 to TRBJ2-7, with D hard to call. The CDR3 loop spans 12 amino acids. Germline V CDR1 and CDR2: SQVTM, ANQGSEA. CDR3 region: CSIEGSPYEQYF. For the CDR3, the DNA is TGCAGCATTGAAGGCAGTCCCTACGAGCAGTACTTC.

This clonotype appeared once. This chain connects TRBV28 to TRBJ2-3, with 8 bases aligning to TRBD1. The trim removed 6 bases at V and 3 bases at J, leaving 11 bases unmatched. This CDR3 is 16 amino acids long. Germline CDR1 MDHEN, CDR2 SYDVKM. CDR3 protein: CASRVDATGGTDTQYF. The DNA for the CDR3 is TGTGCCAGCAGAGTTGACGCAACAGGGGGAACAGATACGCAGTATTTT.

The CDR3 DNA is TGTGCCAGCTCACCAGGCTCCGGTGCAGAGACCCAGTACTTC. Translated, it gives CASSPGSGAETQYF. V gene TRBV18 combines with J gene TRBJ2-5, with unresolved D. Germline loops: CDR1 KGHSH, CDR2 LQKENI. Trimming stripped 2 bases from V and 4 bases from J, with 11 bases between. The CDR3 runs to 14 residues.

This clonotype was observed a handful of times. This chain joins TRBV29-1 and TRBJ2-5; 8 positions agree with TRBD1. Germline trimming cut 6 bases from V and 1 base from J; bases unmatched to any gene: 7. CDR3 length: 14 residues. The V gene's germline CDR1 is SQVTM and CDR2 ANQGSEA. As DNA, the CDR3 is TGCAGCGTCACGGACAGGGTAATCCAAGAGACCCAGTACTTC. The encoded protein is CSVTDRVIQETQYF.

The CDR3 region has the DNA TGTGCCAGCAGCGTCGGAAGAGAGCAGTACTTC. Translating gives CASSVGREQYF. The rearrangement uses TRBV12-3 or TRBV12-4 and TRBJ2-5; D unclear. Trimming pared 6 bases from V and 11 bases from J, leaving 13 bases between. The CDR3 covers 11 residues.